Each of the 28 T cell receptor beta chains below was sequenced from the same sample in a study of follicular helper T cells after annual influenza vaccination. This table comes from immunoSEQ multiplex PCR, and its TCRdb copy is limited to in-frame clones, with some not included. Among about 11,000 clones listed, nearly 85% were seen once. The specimen was CXCR5- memory CD4+ T cells sorted from blood, collected 6 weeks after influenza vaccination. These receptors were obtained from an adult who received the influenza vaccine.

The genes are TRBV6-5 and TRBJ2-1, with TRBD1 as a possible D gene (5 bases). Trimming stripped 0 bases from V and 2 bases from J, with 8 bases between. Germline CDR1 and CDR2: MNHEY and SVGAGI. This CDR3 comprises 15 residues. This CDR3 is CASSYSRGTYNEQFF. In DNA form, the CDR3 reads TGTGCCAGCAGTTACTCTAGGGGAACCTACAATGAGCAGTTCTTC.

The chain uses TRBV9 and TRBJ2-2; unclear D gene. Germline-derived CDR1 and CDR2 are SGDLS and YYNGEE. Trimming shortened V by 0 bases and J by 5 bases, and 11 bases separated the two germline ends. This CDR3 spans 15 amino acids. The CDR3 here is CASSVEISATGELFF. CDR3 DNA sequence: TGTGCCAGCAGCGTAGAAATCAGTGCAACCGGGGAGCTGTTTTTT.

The gene calls are TRBV10-3 and TRBJ1-2, with no clear D. The length of the CDR3 is 13 residues. Trimming cost V 0 bases and J 2 bases, with 4 bases left between them. Germline V gene sequence: CDR1 ENHRY, CDR2 SYGVKD. The chain's CDR3 is CAISESENYGYTF. The DNA for the CDR3 is TGTGCCATCAGTGAGTCCGAGAACTATGGCTACACCTTC.

This clone was seen a single time. The chain carries TRBV5-6 and TRBJ1-4; D is possibly TRBD1 (6 bases). V gave up 6 bases and J gave up 0 bases, with 12 bases separating them. Looked up from germline, CDR1 is SGHDT and CDR2 is YYEEEE. The length of the CDR3 is 15 residues. The CDR3 reads CASNPRGATNEKLFF. The CDR3 DNA sequence: TGTGCCAGCAACCCTAGGGGGGCAACTAATGAAAAACTGTTTTTT.

V usage is TRBV30 and J usage is TRBJ1-2, with TRBD1 as a possible D gene (6 bases). V was cut by 6 bases and J by 4 bases, with 9 bases left in between. This CDR3 region has 11 residues. Germline-derived CDR1 and CDR2 are GTSNPN and SVGIG (reference sequence). CDR3 sequence: CACEGGYGYTF. The DNA for the CDR3 is TGTGCCTGCGAGGGGGGCTATGGCTACACCTTC.

This sequence joins TRBV6-1 and TRBJ1-5; D not resolved. V lost 2 bases to trimming and J lost 7 bases, with 12 bases between them. Per germline, CDR1 MNHNS and CDR2 SASEGT. This CDR3 has 14 residues. In nucleotides, the CDR3 is TGTGCCAGCAGTGAACTCCGGGTGGGCCAGCCCCAGCATTTT. Translating gives CASSELRVGQPQHF.

V gene TRBV5-1 combines with J gene TRBJ2-1; 7 bases are shared with TRBD2. CDR3 length: 14 amino acids. Germline V CDR1 and CDR2: SGHRS, YFSETQ. Trimming removed 3 bases from V and 5 bases from J; junction bases left unmatched: 5. Written as DNA, the CDR3 is TGCGCCAGCAGCTCGGGGGGTAATAACAATGAGCAGTTCTTC. Amino acid sequence: CASSSGGNNNEQFF.

V gene TRBV14 combines with J gene TRBJ1-1, with unresolved D. V was shortened by 4 bases and J by 0 bases, with 12 bases between the two germline ends. Per germline, CDR1 SGHDN and CDR2 FVKESK. The CDR3 totals 15 residues. The CDR3 is CASSPLGSVNTEAFF. The CDR3, as DNA: TGTGCCAGCAGCCCGCTCGGCTCGGTGAACACTGAAGCTTTCTTT.

The chain combines TRBV7-9 with TRBJ1-1, with D possibly TRBD1 on 5 matching bases. The germline V and J ends were trimmed by 0 bases and 5 bases, with 16 bases remaining between them. Germline CDR1 SEHNR, CDR2 FQNEAQ (reference sequence). CDR3 length: 16 amino acids. This CDR3 reads CASSLAGGLRRTEAFF. In nucleotides, the CDR3 is TGTGCCAGCAGCTTAGCGGGGGGATTGAGGAGGACTGAAGCTTTCTTT.

The chain links TRBV10-2 to TRBJ1-6; D is unresolved. This CDR3 region has 13 residues. V dropped 2 bases and J dropped 6 bases, with 5 bases sitting between them. Germline-derived CDR1 and CDR2 are WSHSY and SAAADI. The CDR3 nucleotides read TGCGCCAGCAGTGAGGGCAGTAATTCACCCCTCCACTTT. This translates into CASSEGSNSPLHF.

This chain connects TRBV29-1 to TRBJ1-5; D ambiguous. Germline V gene lookup returns CDR1 SQVTM and CDR2 ANQGSEA. Trimming stripped 4 bases from V and 1 base from J, with 11 bases between. The CDR3 extends over 14 amino acids. CDR3 region: CSVAVEESNQPQHF. The CDR3 nucleotides read TGCAGCGTTGCGGTGGAAGAGAGCAATCAGCCCCAGCATTTT.

The V gene is TRBV4-3, the J gene TRBJ2-7; 7 nucleotides match TRBD1. Germline CDR1 reads LGHNA; CDR2 reads YSLEER. V lost 0 bases, J lost 3 bases, and 8 bases stayed unmatched. The CDR3 is 16 residues long. DNA of the CDR3: TGCGCCAGCAGCCAAGATTTAGGGACAGTCCACTACGAGCAGTACTTC. Protein: CASSQDLGTVHYEQYF.

This chain joins TRBV30 and TRBJ1-4; D not resolved. The CDR3 covers 11 residues. V gave up 4 bases and J gave up 8 bases, with 8 bases separating them. CDR1 and CDR2 from the germline V gene are GTSNPN and SVGIG (reference sequence). The CDR3 loop is CAWTVGEKLFF. DNA of the CDR3: TGTGCCTGGACCGTAGGGGAAAAACTGTTTTTT. Full variable domain (missing parts from reference TRBV30 and TRBJ1-4): SQTIHQWPATLVQPVGSPLSLECTVEGTSNPNLYWYRQAAGRGLQLLFYSVGIGQISSEVPQNLSASRPQDRQFILSSKKLLLSDSGFYLCAWTVGEKLFFGSGTQLSVL.

The chain couples TRBV30 to TRBJ2-5, with 7 bases matching TRBD1. Germline V CDR1 and CDR2: GTSNPN, SVGIG (reference sequence). This CDR3 contains 13 residues. Trimming removed 5 bases from V and 1 base from J; junction bases left unmatched: 4. The DNA of the CDR3 is TGTGCCTGGCATCGACAGGGCCAAGAGACCCAGTACTTC. Translated: CAWHRQGQETQYF.

This clone appeared a single time. The chain is built from TRBV6-1 and TRBJ2-3; D not resolved. The CDR3 contains 14 residues. Germline-derived CDR1 and CDR2 are MNHNS and SASEGT. V was pared by 1 base and J by 3 bases, with 8 bases between. CDR3 protein: CASSEGPATDTQYF. DNA of the CDR3: TGTGCCAGCAGTGAAGGGCCGGCAACAGATACGCAGTATTTT.

The genes are TRBV7-9 and TRBJ2-3; 7 bases map to TRBD2. The ends lost 2 bases at V and 0 bases at J; junction bases unmatched: 8. The CDR3 has 17 residues. Germline CDR1 is SEHNR and CDR2 is FQNEAQ (reference sequence). DNA for the CDR3: TGTGCCAGCAGCTTACTCCTAGCGGTAACTAGCACAGATACGCAGTATTTT. Translated, it gives CASSLLLAVTSTDTQYF.

The chain carries TRBV7-2 and TRBJ2-7; 9 bases fit TRBD2. This CDR3 has 15 residues. In germline, CDR1 is SGHTA, CDR2 FQGNSA. V was pared by 1 base and J by 2 bases, with 3 bases of the junction left unmatched. In nucleotides, the CDR3 is TGTGCCAGCAGCTTAGGTAGCGGGGGCACCTACGAGCAGTACTTC. Translation: CASSLGSGGTYEQYF.

This chain joins TRBV19 and TRBJ2-5; TRBD1 matches at 8 bases. With V trimmed by 8 bases and J by 4 bases, 9 bases remained unmatched. The CDR3 is 14 amino acids. Germline CDR1 and CDR2: LNHDA and SQIVND (reference sequence). CDR3 sequence: CASSDRGGVETQYF. CDR3 sequence (DNA): TGTGCCAGTTCCGACAGGGGCGGCGTAGAGACCCAGTACTTC.

The chain links TRBV19 to TRBJ1-1; 9 positions match TRBD1. J lost 5 bases, V lost 5 bases, and 6 bases had no gene match. From germline, CDR1 is LNHDA and CDR2 SQIVND (reference sequence). The CDR3 has 14 residues. The CDR3, as DNA: TGTGCCAGTAGTGCCCACAGGGGGCGAACTGAAGCTTTCTTT. This sequence encodes CASSAHRGRTEAFF.

This chain joins TRBV7-2 and TRBJ1-5, with 10 bases that match TRBD1. The CDR3 has 17 residues. Germline CDR1 reads SGHTA; CDR2 reads FQGNSA. V lost 5 bases, J lost 0 bases, and 7 bases stayed unmatched. CDR3 in amino acids: CASSREGTGVSNQPQHF. The DNA of the CDR3 is TGTGCCAGCAGCCGAGAAGGGACAGGGGTTAGCAATCAGCCCCAGCATTTT.

This chain joins TRBV5-6 and TRBJ1-3; TRBD1 matches 8 bases. Trimming removed 2 bases from V and 2 bases from J; junction bases left unmatched: 9. Germline CDR1 is SGHDT and CDR2 is YYEEEE. The CDR3 length is 17 residues. The CDR3 here is CASSFRGRGRPGNTIYF. In DNA, the CDR3 is TGTGCCAGCAGCTTCCGGGGCAGGGGGCGCCCTGGAAACACCATATATTTT.

This sequence joins TRBV7-8 and TRBJ1-1; D is unclear. Germline CDR1 reads SGHVS; CDR2 reads FQNEAQ. CDR3 size: 14 residues. Trimming took 2 bases from V and 1 from J, leaving 8 bases between them. In nucleotides, the CDR3 is TGTGCCAGCAGCTTAACGGCAGGGAACACTGAAGCTTTCTTT. Translating gives CASSLTAGNTEAFF.

V is TRBV29-1 and J is TRBJ2-3; 8 bases are shared with TRBD1. The germline CDR1 and CDR2 sequences are SQVTM and ANQGSEA. J gave up 2 bases and V 4 bases, and 5 bases lay outside the gene matches. The CDR3 totals 14 residues. The CDR3 sequence: CSVGTGLSTDTQYF. CDR3 nucleotide sequence: TGCAGCGTTGGGACAGGGCTGTCCACAGATACGCAGTATTTT.

The V call is TRBV19, the J call TRBJ1-4; D gene ambiguous. Germline V gene sequence: CDR1 LNHDA, CDR2 SQIVND (reference sequence). CDR3 size: 16 residues. V was trimmed by 6 bases and J by 3 bases, leaving 17 bases between them. DNA of the CDR3: TGTGCCAGTAGCCTCGGACGGAGGTACCCTAATGAAAAACTGTTTTTT. This codes for CASSLGRRYPNEKLFF.

The CDR3 here is CASSLGTGGSNQPQHF. As DNA, the CDR3 is TGTGCCAGCAGTTTAGGGACAGGGGGTAGCAATCAGCCCCAGCATTTT. The chain carries TRBV28 and TRBJ1-5; 11 nucleotides match TRBD1. The CDR3 extends over 16 amino acids. Per germline, CDR1 MDHEN and CDR2 SYDVKM. V trimming: 2 bases; J trimming: 0 bases; junction bases outside the gene matches: 0.

Of note for this clone: The sample has other DNA sequences that encode this CDR3 too. The chain couples TRBV30 to TRBJ1-5; the match to TRBD1 covers 7 bases. Unmatched junction bases numbered 4, after V lost 1 base and J lost 7 bases. The germline CDR1 and CDR2 sequences are GTSNPN and SVGIG (reference sequence). CDR3 length: 13 residues. The CDR3 region is CAWSARGQQPQHF. The DNA for the CDR3 is TGTGCCTGGAGTGCAAGGGGGCAACAGCCCCAGCATTTT.

V is TRBV7-2 and J is TRBJ2-5; 8 positions match TRBD2. This CDR3 spans 15 amino acids. Germline assignment: CDR1 SGHTA and CDR2 FQGNSA. V dropped 2 bases and J dropped 2; count of bases not matched to a gene: 4. CDR3 coding DNA: TGTGCCAGCAGCTTAAGGACTAGCAGACAAGAGACCCAGTACTTC. It encodes CASSLRTSRQETQYF.

This clone showed up just a few times. V usage is TRBV7-2 and J usage is TRBJ1-2, with no clear D. Germline V gene lookup returns CDR1 SGHTA and CDR2 FQGNSA. V shed 0 bases and J shed 4 bases, with 6 bases lying between them. CDR3 size: 13 residues. CDR3 sequence reads: CASSLASSYGYTF. The CDR3 bases are TGTGCCAGCAGCTTAGCGTCCAGCTATGGCTACACCTTC. The full variable domain, in which reference TRBV7-2 and TRBJ1-2 provide the parts outside the CDR3, is GAGVSQSPSNKVTEKGKDVELRCDPISGHTALYWYRQSLGQGLEFLIYFQGNSAPDKSGLPSDRFSAERTGGSVSTLTIQRTQQEDSAVYLCASSLASSYGYTFGSGTRLTVV.